The rows below give T cell receptor beta chains drawn from one sample of a study of cytomegalovirus exposure and HLA in healthy donors. Using immunoSEQ multiplex PCR, the repertoire was profiled, and TCRdb retains in-frame clones only, with some absent. The repertoire consists of about 140,000 clones, with 65% to 80% occurring once and the leading ten covering about 10%. The source material was PBMCs. These receptors were taken from a woman in her fifties or sixties in good health and CMV-seropositive. CDR3s include the opening cysteine and the closing phenylalanine or tryptophan. A D gene is named only where the DNA matches it firmly.

J	V	D	CDR3	DNA
TRBJ2-2	TRBV4-3	NA	CASSPRIAGELFF	TGCGCCAGCAGCCCCCGAATAGCGGGGGAGCTGTTTTTT
TRBJ1-3	TRBV25-1	NA	CASSASGESGNTIYF	TGTGCCAGCAGTGCCTCAGGGGAATCTGGAAACACCATATATTTT
TRBJ1-4	TRBV5-8	NA	CASTQVGSEFNEKLFF	TGTGCCAGCACCCAGGTGGGGAGCGAGTTTAATGAAAAACTGTTTTTT
TRBJ1-1	TRBV19	NA	CASRYGGRAFF	TGTGCCAGTAGATACGGGGGAAGAGCTTTCTTT
TRBJ1-5	TRBV4-1	NA	CASSQGGSGRGQPQHF	TGCGCCAGCAGCCAAGGAGGGTCCGGGAGGGGTCAGCCCCAGCATTTT
TRBJ1-5	TRBV18	TRBD1	CASSPDRYNQPQHF	TGTGCCAGCTCACCGGACAGGTACAATCAGCCCCAGCATTTT
TRBJ1-5	TRBV9	TRBD1	CASSEGDSYQPQHF	TGTGCCAGCAGCGAGGGGGACAGTTATCAGCCCCAGCATTTT
TRBJ1-2	TRBV6-1	TRBD1	CASSEGTGRNYGYTF	TGTGCCAGCAGTGAGGGGACAGGGCGGAACTATGGCTACACCTTC
TRBJ1-4	TRBV18	NA	CASSMAFNEKLFF	TGTGCCAGCTCGATGGCCTTTAATGAAAAACTGTTTTTT
TRBJ2-3	TRBV11-2	TRBD1	CASSLDDRGTDTQYF	TGTGCCAGCAGCTTAGATGACAGGGGCACAGATACGCAGTATTTT
TRBJ2-1	TRBV27	NA	CASSPEGLRQFF	TGTGCCAGCAGTCCCGAGGGTCTACGGCAGTTCTTC
TRBJ1-2	TRBV28	TRBD1	CASSLTTGTGYTF	TGTGCCAGCAGCTTAACGACAGGGACTGGCTACACCTTC
TRBJ2-7	TRBV6-6	TRBD1	CASRDRVTYEQYF	TGTGCCAGCCGGGACAGGGTCACCTACGAGCAGTACTTC
TRBJ2-2	TRBV6-5	NA	CASSYVARGNTGELFF	TGTGCCAGCAGTTACGTCGCTAGGGGAAACACCGGGGAGCTGTTTTTT